These 32 T cell receptor beta chains were sequenced from one sample in a study of OX40 agonist ivuxolimab in advanced cancers. Generated by immunoSEQ multiplex PCR, the TCRdb table keeps only in-frame clones and is missing some. The sample lists tens of thousands of clones; approximately 86% were seen once. The sequencing used CD4+ or CD8+ T cells sorted from blood, collected in a trial of the OX40 agonist ivuxolimab. The source of these receptors is an adult with an advanced solid tumor such as melanoma, head and neck, liver or kidney cancer.

The rearrangement links TRBV5-1 to TRBJ2-1; 8 bases are a match to TRBD1. Germline loops: CDR1 SGHRS, CDR2 YFSETQ. V gave up 1 base and J gave up 5 bases; unmatched junction bases: 2. This CDR3 has 14 amino acids. DNA for the CDR3: TGCGCCAGCAGCTTGTGGACAGGGAACAATGAGCAGTTCTTC. Translated, it gives CASSLWTGNNEQFF.

The sample holds one count of this clone. The V gene is TRBV19, the J gene TRBJ2-5; no definite D call. TRBJ2-7 matches the DNA end more closely, so the J call is doubtful. CDR3 size: 15 residues. Germline CDR1 is LNHDA and CDR2 is SQIVND (reference sequence). This CDR3 is CASSTTWARSYEQYF. The CDR3 nucleotides are TGTGCCAGTAGTACAACATGGGCGCGCTCCTACGAGCAGTACTTC.

The chain recombines TRBV19 with TRBJ1-3; 10 bases agree with TRBD1. J was trimmed by 4 bases and V by 8 bases; bases with no gene match: 5. Germline loops: CDR1 LNHDA, CDR2 SQIVND (reference sequence). This CDR3 comprises 14 residues. The CDR3 region is CASSGTGEGNTIYF. The CDR3 coding sequence is TGTGCCAGTTCTGGGACAGGGGAAGGAAACACCATATATTTT.

V and J are TRBV6-5 and TRBJ1-4; D gene ambiguous. CDR1 is MNHEY, CDR2 SVGAGI, per germline. CDR3 length equals 15 residues. V was pared by 2 bases and J by 0 bases, with 7 bases between. CDR3 nucleotide sequence: TGTGCCAGCAGTTACGCGGGGTCAACTAATGAAAAACTGTTTTTT. Its translation is CASSYAGSTNEKLFF.

J is TRBJ1-1 and V is TRBV5-1, with D maybe TRBD1 (5 bases). Between the trimmed V and J ends, which lost 4 bases and 0 bases, there was a span of 10 bases. This CDR3 spans 14 amino acids. Germline V gene lookup returns CDR1 SGHRS and CDR2 YFSETQ. CDR3: CASSLRAVNTEAFF. The CDR3 nucleotides read TGCGCCAGCAGCCTCAGGGCTGTGAACACTGAAGCTTTCTTT.

The chain has TRBV18 and TRBJ2-3; D call uncertain. The CDR3 covers 15 residues. Between the trimmed V and J ends, which lost 3 bases and 3 bases, there was a span of 13 bases. Germline V gene data show CDR1 as KGHSH and CDR2 as LQKENI. The CDR3: CASSPTSTSTDTQYF. The DNA of the CDR3 is TGTGCCAGCTCACCCACCAGCACATCTACAGATACGCAGTATTTT.

The chain combines TRBV7-9 with TRBJ2-1, with a possible D match to TRBD2 (5 bases). Trimming pared 3 bases from V and 4 bases from J, leaving 10 bases between. CDR3 length equals 14 residues. The germline V gene encodes CDR1 SEHNR and CDR2 FQNEAQ (reference sequence). Here the CDR3 DNA reads TGTGCCAGCAGCTTCGAGGGTAGTTACAATGAGCAGTTCTTC. It specifies CASSFEGSYNEQFF.

The rearrangement joins TRBV28 to TRBJ1-2; D uncertain. V lost 5 bases, J lost 10 bases, and 14 bases lay in between. The CDR3 length is 12 residues. Germline assignment: CDR1 MDHEN and CDR2 SYDVKM. CDR3 in amino acids: CASSVIRSFYTF. CDR3 coding DNA: TGTGCCAGCAGTGTCATCCGGTCATTCTACACCTTC.

This clone was found a few times. This rearrangement joins TRBV5-1 to TRBJ1-5; D unresolved. CDR1 and CDR2 (germline): SGHRS, YFSETQ. V lost 4 bases and J 5 bases, leaving 10 bases between the germline ends. The CDR3 has 13 residues. The CDR3 DNA sequence: TGCGCCAGCAGCCTTCGATTTGATCAGCCCCAGCATTTT. Amino acid sequence: CASSLRFDQPQHF.

V and J are TRBV30 and TRBJ2-5, with a weak D call TRBD1 (6 bases). In germline, CDR1 is GTSNPN, CDR2 SVGIG (reference sequence). There are 15 residues in the CDR3. Trimming removed 7 bases from V and 5 bases from J, with 23 bases in between. The CDR3 bases are TGTGCCTCCGAGGACAGTTCTCTCGGCCTGGAGACCCAGTACTTC. Translation: CASEDSSLGLETQYF. The full variable domain, rest sourced from reference TRBV30 and TRBJ2-5, is SQTIHQWPATLVQPVGSPLSLECTVEGTSNPNLYWYRQAAGRGLQLLFYSVGIGQISSEVPQNLSASRPQDRQFILSSKKLLLSDSGFYLCASEDSSLGLETQYFGPGTRLLVL.

V and J are TRBV4-1 and TRBJ1-6, with D maybe TRBD1 (5 bases). CDR3 length: 14 residues. Trimming removed 3 bases at V and 11 bases at J, with 14 bases between. The germline V gene has CDR1 MGHRA and CDR2 YSYEKL. CDR3 sequence (DNA): TGCGCCAGCAGCCAGGACCCAGGGAGACCACCCCTCCACTTT. Translation: CASSQDPGRPPLHF.

V and J are TRBV2 and TRBJ1-6, with a possible D match to TRBD1 (5 bases). This CDR3 contains 15 residues. From germline, CDR1 is SNHLY and CDR2 FYNNEI. V gave up 7 bases and J gave up 0 bases, with 10 bases separating them. This chain's CDR3 is CASTGRSSYNSPLHF. CDR3 DNA: TGTGCCAGCACAGGGAGGAGCTCCTATAATTCACCCCTCCACTTT.

This clone turned up a few times. The J gene is TRBJ2-7, the V gene TRBV5-1; D is unclear. Germline V lookup: CDR1 SGHRS, CDR2 YFSETQ. The V gene lost 0 bases and the J gene lost 6 bases, with 13 bases spanning the gap. This CDR3 region has 14 residues. The CDR3 region has the DNA TGCGCCAGCAGCTTGGCTGGTTTGTCAGGCGAGCAGTACTTC. Its translation is CASSLAGLSGEQYF.

On this clone: Sequence at one end of the junction differs from germline and may be a read error. Other DNA sequences in this sample translate to the same CDR3. The V gene is TRBV25-1, the J gene TRBJ1-6; D unresolved. The CDR3 has 16 residues. CDR1 is MGHDK and CDR2 is SYGVNS in the germline V gene. CDR3 sequence (DNA): TGTGCCAGCAGTAACTTCGGGAGCTCCTATAATTCGCCCCTCCACTTT. Its protein product is CASSNFGSSYNSPLHF.

This rearrangement joins TRBV5-5 to TRBJ2-6; possible D gene TRBD1, 5 bases. V gave up 4 bases and J gave up 0 bases, with 11 bases separating them. The germline gives CDR1 SGHKS, CDR2 YYEKEE (reference sequence). The CDR3 consists of 16 residues. CDR3 sequence reads: CASSPQGFSGANVLTF. Here the CDR3 DNA reads TGTGCCAGCAGCCCCCAGGGATTCTCTGGGGCCAACGTCCTGACTTTC.

The chain links TRBV19 to TRBJ2-7; 7 nucleotides align to TRBD1. The germline gives CDR1 LNHDA, CDR2 SQIVND (reference sequence). The junction had 10 bases not matched to a gene; V was cut back by 6 bases and J by 5 bases. The CDR3 contains 14 residues. As DNA, the CDR3 is TGTGCCAGTAGCCCCACAGGGGCGGGCCACGAGCAGTACTTC. Its protein product is CASSPTGAGHEQYF.

V is TRBV14 and J is TRBJ2-7; 7 bases fit TRBD2. This CDR3 has 15 amino acids. The germline gives CDR1 SGHDN, CDR2 FVKESK. Trimming removed 0 bases from V and 2 bases from J; junction bases left unmatched: 4. This chain's CDR3 is CASSQDWGGPYEQYF. CDR3 bases: TGTGCCAGCAGCCAAGACTGGGGGGGACCCTACGAGCAGTACTTC. The full variable domain, in which reference TRBV14 and TRBJ2-7 provide the parts outside the CDR3, is EAGVTQFPSHSVIEKGQTVTLRCDPISGHDNLYWYRRVMGKEIKFLLHFVKESKQDESGMPNNRFLAERTGGTYSTLKVQPAELEDSGVYFCASSQDWGGPYEQYFGPGTRLTVT.

Only a few counts were recorded for this clone. The chain carries TRBV7-9 and TRBJ2-1; 11 nucleotides align to TRBD2. This CDR3 is 15 amino acids long. Germline CDR1 SEHNR, CDR2 FQNEAQ (reference sequence). V lost 4 bases to trimming and J lost 9 bases; unmatched junction nucleotides: 8. The CDR3 DNA follows: TGTGCCAGCAGCTCCGATAGCGGGGGGGCCGCTGAGCAGTTCTTC. This gives the protein CASSSDSGGAAEQFF. The variable domain in full, with the rest retrieved from reference TRBV7-9 and TRBJ2-1, is DTGVSQNPRHKITKRGQNVTFRCDPISEHNRLYWYRQTLGQGPEFLTYFQNEAQLEKSRLLSDRFSAERPKGSFSTLEIQRTEQGDSAMYLCASSSDSGGAAEQFFGPGTRLTVL.

The chain uses TRBV11-2 and TRBJ2-5, with TRBD1 matching 9 bases. V trimming: 4 bases; J trimming: 3 bases; junction bases outside the gene matches: 0. The CDR3 length is 13 residues. CDR1 SGHAT and CDR2 FQNNGV come from the germline V gene. The CDR3 loop reads CASSWTGEETQYF. The CDR3 DNA reads TGTGCCAGCAGCTGGACAGGGGAAGAGACCCAGTACTTC.

The J gene is TRBJ1-6, the V gene TRBV7-3; tentatively, D is TRBD1 (6 bases). Germline CDR1 and CDR2: SGHTA and FQGTGA. V lost 1 base and J 8 bases, leaving 6 bases between the germline ends. The CDR3 loop spans 13 amino acids. CDR3 bases: TGTGCCAGCAGCTTAAACAGGGATTCACCCCTCCACTTT. It codes for CASSLNRDSPLHF.

This chain uses TRBV9 with TRBJ2-7; 7 positions match TRBD2. The germline V gene encodes CDR1 SGDLS and CDR2 YYNGEE. J gave up 13 bases and V 4 bases, and 11 bases lay outside the gene matches. The CDR3 loop spans 12 amino acids. CDR3 bases: TGTGCCAGCAGCTCCGGACGCGGGGGACTTTACTTC. Its protein product is CASSSGRGGLYF.

The CDR3 DNA reads TGTGCCAGCAGCGTAAACCCAGGGGGTGAGACGGGGGAGCAGTTCTTC. This gives the protein CASSVNPGGETGEQFF. This rearrangement joins TRBV11-2 to TRBJ2-1; 7 bases map to TRBD1. This CDR3 comprises 16 residues. Germline values: CDR1 SGHAT, CDR2 FQNNGV. V trimming: 5 bases; J trimming: 10 bases; junction bases outside the gene matches: 17.

The chain links TRBV5-1 to TRBJ1-1, with 10 bases aligning to TRBD1. The CDR3 is made up of 15 amino acids. V shed 2 bases and J 4 bases; nucleotides not matched to a gene: 5. Germline V gene data show CDR1 as SGHRS and CDR2 as YFSETQ. In nucleotides, the CDR3 is TGCGCCAGCAGCTTTTTGACAGGGGGCGGCACTGAAGCTTTCTTT. It is translated as CASSFLTGGGTEAFF.

CDR3 sequence (DNA): TGTGCCACCAGCAGAGATAGCTCCTTCACCGGGGAGCTGTTTTTT. Protein sequence: CATSRDSSFTGELFF. The V call is TRBV15, the J call TRBJ2-2; D call uncertain. Germline V gene sequence: CDR1 LNHNV, CDR2 YYDKDF (reference sequence). The V gene lost 0 bases and the J gene lost 4 bases, with 9 bases spanning the gap. This CDR3 spans 15 amino acids.

The CDR3 loop is CASSLDHGQQYF. The CDR3 DNA reads as TGTGCCAGCAGCTTGGATCATGGGCAGCAGTACTTC. The chain joins TRBV5-4 to TRBJ2-7, with D unresolved. The CDR3 runs 12 residues. The germline V gene encodes CDR1 SGHNT and CDR2 YYREEE (reference sequence). Trimming cost V 0 bases and J 8 bases, with 9 bases left between them.

This clone was seen a single time. The V and J genes are TRBV12-5 and TRBJ1-5; weak D call: TRBD1 (5 bases). Germline CDR1 and CDR2: LGHNT and FRNRAP. The CDR3 runs 15 residues. The V end lost 3 bases, the J end lost 6 bases, and 15 bases lay between the germline ends. Here the CDR3 reads CASGFGRVTSQPQHF. The CDR3 DNA follows: TGTGCTAGTGGTTTCGGCAGGGTAACGAGTCAGCCCCAGCATTTT.

The chain has TRBV11-2 and TRBJ2-5; D call uncertain. The CDR3 spans 11 residues. CDR1 and CDR2 from the germline V gene are SGHAT and FQNNGV. Trimming shortened V by 3 bases and J by 6 bases, and 5 bases separated the two germline ends. In DNA, the CDR3 is TGTGCCAGCAGCTTGGGCCAGACCCAGTACTTC. It translates to CASSLGQTQYF.

The V and J genes are TRBV4-1 and TRBJ1-4; D is ambiguous. The CDR3 loop spans 15 amino acids. Trimming pared 7 bases from V and 0 bases from J, leaving 12 bases between. Germline-derived CDR1 and CDR2 are MGHRA and YSYEKL. The CDR3 here is CASTPRAATNEKLFF. The CDR3 bases are TGCGCCAGCACCCCCCGGGCAGCAACTAATGAAAAACTGTTTTTT.

This clone was seen once. V gene TRBV6-5 combines with J gene TRBJ1-4, with D maybe TRBD1 (5 bases). CDR1 is MNHEY, CDR2 SVGAGI, per germline. The CDR3 runs to 10 residues. The ends were cut back, 11 bases at V and 10 bases at J, with 11 bases in the middle. The CDR3 DNA is TGTGCCCGTAATCAGGGAAAACTGTTTTTT. Encoded protein: CARNQGKLFF.

This clone appeared once. The chain couples TRBV7-2 to TRBJ2-3; D not resolved. V lost 2 bases and J lost 7, with 10 bases in between. Germline V gives CDR1 SGHTA, CDR2 FQGNSA. The CDR3 totals 13 residues. The CDR3 loop reads CASSLNSANTQYF. CDR3 DNA sequence: TGTGCCAGCAGCTTAAATTCCGCGAATACGCAGTATTTT.

The chain links TRBV6-5 to TRBJ2-1; no firm D call. CDR3 size: 14 residues. V lost 2 bases and J lost 8, with 13 bases in between. CDR1 and CDR2 from the germline V gene are MNHEY and SVGAGI. CDR3 coding DNA: TGTGCCAGCAGTTACACCCCGTTGGGGTATGAGCAGTTCTTC. Protein product: CASSYTPLGYEQFF.

This clone occurred once. The chain joins TRBV10-3 to TRBJ2-1, with a weak D call TRBD1 (5 bases). Germline loops: CDR1 ENHRY, CDR2 SYGVKD. Trimming stripped 3 bases from V and 8 bases from J, with 17 bases between. The CDR3 spans 15 residues. The CDR3 bases are TGTGCCATCAGTGAATCGCAGGGCCCGTGGGATGAGCAGTTCTTC. Translation gives CAISESQGPWDEQFF.